The present T cell receptor (beta chain) was sequenced within a study of PD-L1 blockade in urothelial cancer. About the study: Patients' atezolizumab regimen, 1,200 mg intravenously every 3 weeks, began around 2014. Of approximately 29 patients, around 26 were males with bladder-origin urothelial cancer. Samples of blood were analyzed 3 weeks (second dose) and 6 weeks after treatment start.

Synthetic spike-ins, TCR analog templates, were added into each PCR. Repertoires were generated with immunoSEQ multiplex PCR, while TCRdb's copy carries only in-frame clones and drops some. The top ten clones hold 8.5% to 9.5% of a sample with 75,000 to 95,000 clones, 90% to 95% of them seen once. The specimen comprised PBMCs, sampled around atezolizumab (anti-PD-L1) treatment. The origin of this receptor is a man aged 55 to 70 with urothelial cancer.

CDR3 nucleotide sequence: TGTGCCAGCAAAATGGGACAGGGTGGAGTGGGCGAGCAGTACTTC. Amino acid sequence: CASKMGQGGVGEQYF. This rearrangement joins TRBV2 to TRBJ2-7; TRBD1 agrees at 9 bases. V dropped 7 bases and J dropped 6; count of bases not matched to a gene: 13. This CDR3 is built from 15 residues. CDR1 is SNHLY and CDR2 is FYNNEI in the germline V gene.